This TCR beta chain originates from a study of CD8 T cells in ankylosing spondylitis. General study findings and limits: Characteristic, it appeared, of ankylosing spondylitis blood was a TCR beta motif of fewer than 10 highly homologous variants.

This CDR3 comprises 18 residues. Between the trimmed V and J ends, which lost 4 bases and 0 bases, there was a span of 21 bases. Looked up from germline, CDR1 is SGHDN and CDR2 is FVKESK. This clonotype was detected only a few times. What it binds is not known. Libraries of TCR beta came from quantitative 5'-RACE with molecular barcodes. MiXCR, applied by TCRdb to the 5' RACE reads, yields one record per CDR3 protein. The data show 200,000 to 250,000 distinct CDR3 sequences, with about 7% seen just once and 12% to 15% held by the top ten. The chain couples TRBV14 to TRBJ1-1; D possibly corresponds to TRBD1 (6 bases). Sample: blood, either unsorted or a sorted T cell fraction (not recorded which). The receptor was derived from a male donor with ankylosing spondylitis. The CDR3 nucleotides read TGTGCCAGCAGCCGAGCGGGGGCAGGGCCCCTCATGAACACTGAAGCTTTCTTT. As protein: CASSRAGAGPLMNTEAFF.